This T cell receptor (beta chain) came from a study of T cell repertoires in cytomegalovirus infection (dated by TCRdb to about 2019). Regarding the study in general: Donor HLA type was relevant to the analysis, because carriage of CMV infection together with the matching HLA type was indicated by public TCR beta signatures.

Here is what the overall study found, with its caveats: In the ex vivo response, HLA-C-restricted CMV-specific TCR beta clonotypes were dominant, and in two of eight donors the single most frequent clonotype came from this HLA-C-restricted group. In both this cohort and an independent cohort of 352 donors, the cumulative frequency of public TCR beta family members distinguished carriers of CMV infection plus the relevant HLA type.

These reads were obtained on an Illumina HiSeq 1500. TCRdb handled the public reads itself, with Q25 trimming in fastp and clone calling in MiXCR, and kept productive beta chains. Rows with a matching CDR3 protein are joined into one entry that keeps the most common DNA and genes. The sample data list 250,000 to 300,000 distinct CDR3 sequences, and about an eighth of these were observed just once. The ten largest clones capture around 8.8% of the sample. The junction shows trimming of 4 bases on V and 4 bases on J, plus 22 bases between the germline ends. CDR1 and CDR2 were assigned from the germline V gene as SQVTM and ANQGSEA. The CDR3 measures 16 amino acids from cysteine to phenylalanine. Of the read, only the CDR3 DNA is kept; its 48 bases are in frame from base 1. For this clonotype: The antigen it recognizes is unknown. The input lacks base qualities; no much larger clone sits a single base away.

This sequence uses TRBV29-1 and TRBJ1-1; tentative D gene TRBD1, with 6 bases matching. The sequenced sample consisted of PBMCs. The receptor's source is a human donor in good health (CMV status not recorded). Some clones in this sample may be carry-over from other donors' samples. For the CDR3, the sequence is CSVGPPIDRMGTEAFF. The nucleotide sequence reads as follows: TGCAGCGTTGGCCCCCCTATTGACAGGATGGGCACTGAAGCTTTCTTT.